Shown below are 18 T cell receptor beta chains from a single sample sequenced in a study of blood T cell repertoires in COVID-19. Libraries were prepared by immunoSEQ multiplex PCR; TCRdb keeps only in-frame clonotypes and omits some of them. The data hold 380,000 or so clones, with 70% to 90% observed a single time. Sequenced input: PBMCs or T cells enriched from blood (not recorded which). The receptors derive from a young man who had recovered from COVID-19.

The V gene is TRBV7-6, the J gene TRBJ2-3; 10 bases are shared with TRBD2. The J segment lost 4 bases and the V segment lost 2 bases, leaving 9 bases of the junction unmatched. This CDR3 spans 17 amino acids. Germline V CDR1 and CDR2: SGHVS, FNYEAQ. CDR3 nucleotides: TGTGCCAGCAGCTTAACTAGCGGGGTTGGGGGGTCAGATACGCAGTATTTT. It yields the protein CASSLTSGVGGSDTQYF.

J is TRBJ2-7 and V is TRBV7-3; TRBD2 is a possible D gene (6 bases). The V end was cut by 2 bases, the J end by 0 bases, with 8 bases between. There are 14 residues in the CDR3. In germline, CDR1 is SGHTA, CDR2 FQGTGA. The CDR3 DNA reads TGTGCCAGCAGCTTAGGCGGGGTCTCCTACGAGCAGTACTTC. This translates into CASSLGGVSYEQYF.

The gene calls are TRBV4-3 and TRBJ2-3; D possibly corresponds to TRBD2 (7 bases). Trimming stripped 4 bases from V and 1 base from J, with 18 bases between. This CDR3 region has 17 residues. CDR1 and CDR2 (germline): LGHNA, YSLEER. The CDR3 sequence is CASSRTRGGGRTDTQYF. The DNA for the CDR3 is TGCGCCAGCAGCCGAACCAGAGGGGGGGGCCGCACAGATACGCAGTATTTT.

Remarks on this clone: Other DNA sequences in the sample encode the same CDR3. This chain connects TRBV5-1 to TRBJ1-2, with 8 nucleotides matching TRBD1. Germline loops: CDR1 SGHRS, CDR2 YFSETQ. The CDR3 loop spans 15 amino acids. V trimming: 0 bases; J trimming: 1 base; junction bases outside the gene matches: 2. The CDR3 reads CASSLGQGINYGYTF. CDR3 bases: TGCGCCAGCAGCTTGGGACAGGGGATTAACTATGGCTACACCTTC.

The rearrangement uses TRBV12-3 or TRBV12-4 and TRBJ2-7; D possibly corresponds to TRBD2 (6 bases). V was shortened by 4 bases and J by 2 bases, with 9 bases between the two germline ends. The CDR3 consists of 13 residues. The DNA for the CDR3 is TGTGCCAGCAGTTGGCGGGGAGCCTACGAGCAGTACTTC. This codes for CASSWRGAYEQYF.

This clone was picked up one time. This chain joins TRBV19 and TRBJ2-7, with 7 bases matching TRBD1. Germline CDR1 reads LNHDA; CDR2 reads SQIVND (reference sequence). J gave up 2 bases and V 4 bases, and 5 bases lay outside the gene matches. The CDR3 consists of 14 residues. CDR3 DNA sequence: TGTGCCAGTAGTACCCGGGACAGTCCCTACGAGCAGTACTTC. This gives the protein CASSTRDSPYEQYF.

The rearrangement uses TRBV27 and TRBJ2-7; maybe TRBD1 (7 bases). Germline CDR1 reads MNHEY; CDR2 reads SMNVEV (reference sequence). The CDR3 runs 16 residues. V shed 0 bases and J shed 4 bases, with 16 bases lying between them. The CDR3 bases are TGTGCCAGCAGTTTATCGCGGGACAGTCATATTTACGAGCAGTACTTC. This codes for CASSLSRDSHIYEQYF.

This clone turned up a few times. The CDR3 nucleotides read TGTGCCAGCAGTCTAGCGGGGAACACTGAAGCTTTCTTT. It codes for CASSLAGNTEAFF. The chain employs TRBV7-2 and TRBJ1-1; D uncertain. Germline-derived CDR1 and CDR2 are SGHTA and FQGNSA. The V and J ends lost 6 bases and 1 base respectively, with 9 bases between them. This CDR3 is built from 13 residues.

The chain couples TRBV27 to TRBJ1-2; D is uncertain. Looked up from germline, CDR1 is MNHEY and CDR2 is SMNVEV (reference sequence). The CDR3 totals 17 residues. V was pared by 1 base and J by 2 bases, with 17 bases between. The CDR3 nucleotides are TGTGCCAGCAGTTTATGGCCATCGTCGGGTGAGAACTATGGCTACACCTTC. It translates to CASSLWPSSGENYGYTF.

CDR3 residues: CASSSIRDQETQYF. The DNA of the CDR3 is TGTGCCAGCAGCTCTATCCGGGACCAAGAGACCCAGTACTTC. The chain uses TRBV21-1 and TRBJ2-5; the table names TRBD2, a call not compared with the DNA. TRBV21-1 is reported as a pseudogene. There are 14 residues in the CDR3.

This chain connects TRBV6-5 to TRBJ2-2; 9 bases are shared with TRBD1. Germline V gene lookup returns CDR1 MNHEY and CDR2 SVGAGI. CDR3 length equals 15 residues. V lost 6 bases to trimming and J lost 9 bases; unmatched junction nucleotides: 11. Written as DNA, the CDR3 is TGTGCCAGCAGAAGAGGGGGACAGGGATCCTGGGAGCTGTTTTTT. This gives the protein CASRRGGQGSWELFF.

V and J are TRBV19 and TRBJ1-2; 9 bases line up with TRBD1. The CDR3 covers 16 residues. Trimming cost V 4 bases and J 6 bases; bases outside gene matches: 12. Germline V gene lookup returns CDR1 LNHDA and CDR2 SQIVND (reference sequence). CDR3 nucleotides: TGTGCCAGTAGTAAACTCCGGGGACAGGGATCGGATGGCTACACCTTC. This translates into CASSKLRGQGSDGYTF. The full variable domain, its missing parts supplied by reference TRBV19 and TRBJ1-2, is DGGITQSPKYLFRKEGQNVTLSCEQNLNHDAMYWYRQDPGQGLRLIYYSQIVNDFQKGDIAEGYSVSREKKESFPLTVTSAQKNPTAFYLCASSKLRGQGSDGYTFGSGTRLTVV.

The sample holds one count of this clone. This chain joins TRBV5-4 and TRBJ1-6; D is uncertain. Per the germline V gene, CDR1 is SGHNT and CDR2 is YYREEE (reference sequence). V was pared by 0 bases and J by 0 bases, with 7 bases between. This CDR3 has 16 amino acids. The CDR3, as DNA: TGTGCCAGCAGCTTGGTAGCGGGCTCCTATAATTCACCCCTCCACTTT. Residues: CASSLVAGSYNSPLHF.

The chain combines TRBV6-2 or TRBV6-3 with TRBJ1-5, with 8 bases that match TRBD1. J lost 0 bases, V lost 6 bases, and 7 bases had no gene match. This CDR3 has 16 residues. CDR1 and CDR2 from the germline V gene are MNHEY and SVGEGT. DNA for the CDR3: TGTGCCAGCAGCACAACAGGGGGGCATAGCAATCAGCCCCAGCATTTT. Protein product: CASSTTGGHSNQPQHF.

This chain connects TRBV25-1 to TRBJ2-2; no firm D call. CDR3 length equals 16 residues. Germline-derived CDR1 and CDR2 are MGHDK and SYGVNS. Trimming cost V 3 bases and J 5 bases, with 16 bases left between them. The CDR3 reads CASSDPRQGRTGELFF. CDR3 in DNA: TGTGCCAGCAGTGACCCGAGACAAGGAAGGACCGGGGAGCTGTTTTTT.

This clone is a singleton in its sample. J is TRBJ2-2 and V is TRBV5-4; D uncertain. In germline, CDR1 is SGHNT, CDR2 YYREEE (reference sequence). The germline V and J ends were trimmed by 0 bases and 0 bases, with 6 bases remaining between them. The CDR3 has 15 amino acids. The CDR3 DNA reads TGTGCCAGCAGCTTGGGCAGGTCGAACACCGGGGAGCTGTTTTTT. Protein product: CASSLGRSNTGELFF.

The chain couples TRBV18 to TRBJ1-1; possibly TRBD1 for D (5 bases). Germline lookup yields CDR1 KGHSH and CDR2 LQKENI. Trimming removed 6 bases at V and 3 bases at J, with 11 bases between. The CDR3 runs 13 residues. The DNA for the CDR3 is TGTGCCAGCTCTTCCCAGGGTTACACTGAAGCTTTCTTT. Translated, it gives CASSSQGYTEAFF.

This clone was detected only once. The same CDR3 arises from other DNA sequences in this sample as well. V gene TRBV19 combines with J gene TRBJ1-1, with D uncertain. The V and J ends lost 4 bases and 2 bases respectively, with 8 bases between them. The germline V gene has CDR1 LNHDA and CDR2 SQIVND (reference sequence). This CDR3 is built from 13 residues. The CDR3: CASSRGSNTEAFF. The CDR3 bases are TGTGCCAGTAGTAGAGGGAGTAACACTGAAGCTTTCTTT.